This T cell receptor (beta chain) was observed in a study of T cells expressing NK-cell markers (dated by TCRdb to about 2020). Turning to the overall study: Seven or eight donors provided sorted CD3+CD56+NKG2C+, CD3+CD56+NKG2C- and CD3+CD56-NKG2C+ T-cell subsets, whose TCR beta-chain repertoires were profiled. Among the eight sequenced donors, only one was HCMV-seronegative, while the other seven were HCMV-seropositive. Randomly selected healthy volunteers, three men and five women, were used as the eight sequenced donors. Libraries were sequenced as 2 x 150 bp reads on Illumina HiSeq 2000/2500, MiSeq or NextSeq.

These reads were obtained on an Illumina HiSeq 2000. The TCR beta cDNA libraries were made using 5'RACE template switching, a step that added both a universal primer site and unique molecular identifiers. Priming for cDNA synthesis came from the TCR beta constant segment, and two successive PCR amplification steps followed. As for the original processing: MIGEC handled demultiplexing of the reads and grouping by UMI, while MiTCR was used to assemble and quantify clonotypes. To exclude erroneous sequences, any TCR cDNA sequence not supported by at least two reads was discarded. The tcR package was used for downstream repertoire analysis, and clonotypes were matched between fractions using CDR3 nucleotide sequence together with V segment. VDJmatch was used to annotate antigen specificity against VDJdb, with one amino acid substitution in CDR3 allowed. One entry per CDR3 protein sequence results from the TCRdb reprocessing of the reads, with DNA left out. The V and J calls and clone size are TCRdb's, not the authors'. The table kept for this sample lists about 440,000 distinct CDR3 sequences. About 7.3% of the sample is held by the ten biggest clonotypes.

Overall study outcomes, separate from this receptor: Those dominant clonotypes were again the most abundant among CD3+CD56-NKG2C+ cells in several donors, at roughly 28.3-65%. In six donors, the dominant CD3+CD56+NKG2C+ clonotypes were found to rank among the top 10 CD8+ clonotypes and to make up 1.0-7.0% of CD8+ T cells. It remained unclear whether the expanded NKG2C-expressing T cell clones were specific for HCMV antigens.

A commercial ELISA kit detecting HCMV-specific IgG in serum was used to determine HCMV serostatus. Ficoll density gradient centrifugation was used to isolate peripheral blood mononuclear cells from blood. In regard to this clonotype: Its antigen remains unidentified.

From the cysteine through the phenylalanine, the CDR3 covers 15 amino acids. No DNA was logged. The chain was built from TRBV12-3 or TRBV12-4 and TRBJ1-2; TCRdb indicates TRBD1, and absent DNA this call remains unverified. The source is a woman aged 18 to 75 in good health. Sequenced: blood T cells: a sorted CD56 or NKG2C T cell subset, CD4+ or CD8+ T cells, or bulk PBMC T cells (not recorded which). The CDR3 region: CASSRGQGGGYGYTF.